Below, one T cell receptor beta chain is given with its context. Antigen unknown. The entry originates in a study of cytomegalovirus exposure and HLA in healthy donors. General study findings and limits: Fewer N-insertions than the roughly 670-donor mean were reportedly shown by an Asian-associated ancestry cluster in a later analysis. When presence/absence was analysed, sequencing depth was taken to be roughly uniform across donors. The HLA-A and HLA-B alleles of most subjects were reportedly predicted accurately from TCR beta sequences. The majority of TCR sequences were rare, yet some public TCRs appeared in many donors.

Trimming at V came to 4 bases and at J to 1 base, leaving 9 bases not matched to a gene. This CDR3 spans 16 amino acids. CDR1 is SGHAT and CDR2 is FQNNGV in the germline V gene. With 60 Vbeta and 13 Jbeta primers, the PCR was carried out. The assay was immunoSEQ multiplex PCR, and TCRdb's table has in-frame clones only and misses some. The sample includes roughly 60,000 clones, about 83% of them seen just once. V gene TRBV11-2 combines with J gene TRBJ1-1; TRBD1 agrees at 7 bases. The sample consisted of PBMCs. This TCR came from a man aged 30 to 39 in good health and CMV-seronegative. DNA of the CDR3: TGTGCCAGCAGCTCCTCGTACAGGGGAGGGAACACTGAAGCTTTCTTT. Translating gives CASSSSYRGGNTEAFF.